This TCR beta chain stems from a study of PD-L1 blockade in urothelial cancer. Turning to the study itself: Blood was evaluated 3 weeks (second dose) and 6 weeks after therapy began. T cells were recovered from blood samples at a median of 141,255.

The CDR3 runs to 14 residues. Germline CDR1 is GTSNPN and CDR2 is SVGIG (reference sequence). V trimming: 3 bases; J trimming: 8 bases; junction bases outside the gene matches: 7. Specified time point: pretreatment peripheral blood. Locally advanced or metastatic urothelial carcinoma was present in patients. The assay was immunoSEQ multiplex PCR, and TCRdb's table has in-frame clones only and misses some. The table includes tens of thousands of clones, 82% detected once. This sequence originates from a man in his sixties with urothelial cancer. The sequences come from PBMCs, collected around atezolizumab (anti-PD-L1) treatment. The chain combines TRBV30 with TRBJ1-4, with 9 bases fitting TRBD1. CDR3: CAWSAGTGNEKLFF. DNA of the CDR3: TGTGCCTGGAGCGCGGGGACAGGGAACGAAAAACTGTTTTTT.